Listed here are 3 T cell receptor beta chains from one sample, sequenced in a study of tumor-infiltrating lymphocytes in localized non-small cell lung cancer. The method was immunoSEQ multiplex PCR; TCRdb's version includes in-frame clones alone and lacks a portion of them. The table lists approximately 2,700 clones, about 60% of them singletons. The sample was uninvolved lung tissue not adjacent to the tumor. These receptors originate from a human donor with non-small cell lung cancer.

The chain joins TRBV7-6 to TRBJ1-1, with D possibly matching TRBD1 (6 bases). V was clipped by 6 bases and J by 5 bases, with 19 bases between them. The CDR3 length is 15 residues. Per the germline V gene, CDR1 is SGHVS and CDR2 is FNYEAQ. CDR3 in DNA: TGTGCCAGCAGGCGGGGGGCAGGGATGGGGACTGAAGCTTTCTTT. Translated: CASRRGAGMGTEAFF.

The rearrangement uses TRBV7-8 and TRBJ2-7; D might be TRBD2 (5 bases). This CDR3 is built from 16 residues. With 2 bases removed from V and 3 bases from J, the gap between germline ends came to 17 bases. Germline V CDR1 and CDR2: SGHVS, FQNEAQ. The CDR3 reads CASSLSGLNSIYEQYF. For the CDR3, the DNA is TGTGCCAGCAGCTTATCCGGACTTAATTCCATCTACGAGCAGTACTTC.

The J gene is TRBJ2-5, the V gene TRBV7-3; possible D gene TRBD2, 5 bases. Germline lookup yields CDR1 SGHTA and CDR2 FQGTGA. Deletions cut 0 bases from V and 1 base from J, with 6 bases between. CDR3 length equals 14 residues. CDR3 nucleotide sequence: TGTGCCAGCAGCTTAACAGGGAGCCAAGAGACCCAGTACTTC. This translates into CASSLTGSQETQYF.